The 25 T cell receptor beta chains below come from one sample, sequenced in a study of blood T cell repertoires in COVID-19 (dated by TCRdb to the early 2020s). Library method: the immunoSEQ multiplex PCR assay. TCRdb carries this immuneACCESS record with in-frame sequences only. Its versions omit some clonotypes, under half of them owing to an unresolved V gene in the studies checked, with the rest unexplained. The sample table shows 85,000 to 100,000 clones, and over 60% are seen once. The ten most abundant clones make up roughly 8.6% of the sample. The sample taken for sequencing was peripheral blood. These receptors originate from a man aged 50 to 59 who had recovered from COVID-19.

V usage is TRBV10-1 and J usage is TRBJ2-7; 8 bases fit TRBD2. V lost 0 bases to trimming and J lost 3 bases; unmatched junction nucleotides: 4. The CDR3 is made up of 15 amino acids. Germline V gives CDR1 WNHNN, CDR2 SYGVQD (reference sequence). For the CDR3, the DNA is TGCGCCAGCAGTGAGTCGCGCGGGGGGATCTACGAGCAGTACTTC. Translation gives CASSESRGGIYEQYF.

The CDR3: CASSRRLGLQETQYF. CDR3 in DNA: TGTGCCAGCAGCCGCAGGTTGGGACTTCAAGAGACCCAGTACTTC. The chain couples TRBV4-2 to TRBJ2-5; weak D call: TRBD2 (6 bases). From germline, CDR1 is LGHNA and CDR2 YNFKEQ. The V and J ends lost 4 bases and 2 bases respectively, with 14 bases between them. The CDR3 length is 15 residues.

The chain uses TRBV9 and TRBJ2-5, with D unclear. Trimming shortened V by 0 bases and J by 2 bases, and 5 bases separated the two germline ends. The CDR3 sequence is 13 residues long. CDR1 is SGDLS, CDR2 YYNGEE, per germline. The CDR3 sequence: CASSVGRQETQYF. The CDR3 DNA reads as TGTGCCAGCAGCGTAGGCAGGCAAGAGACCCAGTACTTC.

This CDR3 is CASGRQDTDTQYF. In DNA, the CDR3 is TGTGCCAGCGGGAGGCAAGACACAGATACGCAGTATTTT. The J gene is TRBJ2-3, the V gene TRBV2, with D maybe TRBD2 (6 bases). This CDR3 contains 13 residues. V lost 8 bases and J lost 2, with 11 bases in between. Per germline, CDR1 SNHLY and CDR2 FYNNEI.

The chain recombines TRBV6-5 with TRBJ2-2, with 8 nucleotides matching TRBD1. Germline V gives CDR1 MNHEY, CDR2 SVGAGI. The CDR3 loop spans 14 amino acids. V shed 2 bases, J shed 6 bases, and the junction held 2 bases outside the gene matches. The CDR3 bases are TGTGCCAGCAGTTACGGACAGGGCCCCGGGGAGCTGTTTTTT. The encoded protein is CASSYGQGPGELFF.

This clone was seen a single time. V and J are TRBV24-1 and TRBJ1-2; 9 bases map to TRBD1. CDR3 length: 15 residues. V was clipped by 4 bases and J by 8 bases; unmatched bases: 10. Germline values: CDR1 KGHDR, CDR2 SFDVKD. CDR3: CATSDYTGGRGGYTF. CDR3 sequence (DNA): TGTGCCACCAGTGACTACACAGGGGGCAGGGGAGGCTACACCTTC.

The chain employs TRBV19 and TRBJ2-2, with D possibly being TRBD2 (6 bases). Trimming removed 7 bases from V and 1 base from J, with 13 bases in between. Looked up from germline, CDR1 is LNHDA and CDR2 is SQIVND (reference sequence). This CDR3 has 15 amino acids. The DNA of the CDR3 is TGTGCCAGTACCTCAAGCGGGTTGAACACCGGGGAGCTGTTTTTT. This translates into CASTSSGLNTGELFF.

The chain recombines TRBV5-1 with TRBJ2-3; D unresolved. In germline, CDR1 is SGHRS, CDR2 YFSETQ. V was trimmed by 4 bases and J by 4 bases, leaving 10 bases between them. This CDR3 region has 13 residues. Here the CDR3 DNA reads TGCGCCAGCAGCACAGACGGATCAGATACGCAGTATTTT. Its protein product is CASSTDGSDTQYF.

This chain uses TRBV6-2 or TRBV6-3 with TRBJ1-1, with TRBD1 as a possible D gene (5 bases). V gave up 2 bases and J gave up 4 bases, with 11 bases separating them. Per germline, CDR1 MNHEY and CDR2 SVGEGT. The CDR3 sequence is 14 residues long. The CDR3: CASSYTGGSTEAFF. The DNA for the CDR3 is TGTGCCAGCAGTTACACAGGAGGGTCCACTGAAGCTTTCTTT.

The rearrangement joins TRBV24-1 to TRBJ2-5, with TRBD2 matching over 7 bases. J gave up 5 bases and V 3 bases, and 2 bases lay outside the gene matches. Germline CDR1 KGHDR, CDR2 SFDVKD. The CDR3 runs 13 residues. This CDR3 reads CATSDPRGETQYF. The CDR3 DNA is TGTGCCACCAGTGATCCGCGGGGGGAGACCCAGTACTTC.

The chain carries TRBV28 and TRBJ1-2; D not certain. Germline-derived CDR1 and CDR2 are MDHEN and SYDVKM. The CDR3 is 11 residues long. The germline V and J ends were trimmed by 7 bases and 6 bases, with 9 bases remaining between them. CDR3 sequence: CASTSPDGYTF. Here the CDR3 DNA reads TGTGCCAGCACCTCTCCAGATGGCTACACCTTC.

The rearrangement joins TRBV5-4 to TRBJ2-3; 9 bases align to TRBD2. Germline loops: CDR1 SGHNT, CDR2 YYREEE (reference sequence). The CDR3 spans 15 residues. Germline trimming cut 5 bases from V and 7 bases from J; bases unmatched to any gene: 11. The DNA for the CDR3 is TGTGCCAGCAGGGCGCGGGGGGGCGGTTCACATACGCAGTATTTT. This encodes CASRARGGGSHTQYF. The full variable domain, in which reference TRBV5-4 and TRBJ2-3 provide the parts outside the CDR3, is ETGVTQSPTHLIKTRGQQVTLRCSSQSGHNTVSWYQQALGQGPQFIFQYYREEENGRGNFPPRFSGLQFPNYSSELNVNALELDDSALYLCASRARGGGSHTQYFGPGTRLTVL.

This clone turned up a few times. V and J are TRBV3-1 (or the pseudogene TRBV3-2) and TRBJ2-3; a possible D gene is TRBD1 (7 bases). The V end lost 1 base, the J end lost 2 bases, and 10 bases lay between the germline ends. The CDR3 is made up of 15 amino acids. Looked up from germline, CDR1 is LGHDT and CDR2 is YNNKEL (reference sequence). CDR3 loop: CASSQAGGFTDTQYF. The DNA for the CDR3 is TGTGCCAGCAGCCAAGCAGGGGGGTTCACAGATACGCAGTATTTT.

The rearrangement joins TRBV4-3 to TRBJ2-4, with D perhaps matching TRBD2 (6 bases). CDR1 and CDR2 from the germline V gene are LGHNA and YSLEER. This CDR3 region has 15 residues. Between the trimmed V and J ends, which lost 4 bases and 6 bases, there was a span of 16 bases. The CDR3, as DNA: TGCGCCAGCAGCCCGGGACTCGAGGAGGTAAACATTCAGTACTTC. Encoded protein: CASSPGLEEVNIQYF.

The chain recombines TRBV6-1 with TRBJ1-2; weak D call: TRBD1 (5 bases). V gave up 0 bases and J gave up 4 bases, with 21 bases separating them. Per germline, CDR1 MNHNS and CDR2 SASEGT. CDR3 length: 18 amino acids. The CDR3 sequence: CASSEALRGGKGFYGYTF. The CDR3 coding sequence is TGTGCCAGCAGTGAAGCGCTACGGGGCGGGAAGGGGTTCTATGGCTACACCTTC.

The CDR3 reads CASNRGDNNEKLFF. The CDR3 bases are TGTGCCAGCAACAGGGGGGACAATAATGAAAAACTGTTTTTT. V is TRBV2 and J is TRBJ1-4; 8 bases are a match to TRBD1. With 7 bases clipped from V and 4 bases from J, the junction kept 5 bases outside the gene matches. CDR1 and CDR2 (germline): SNHLY, FYNNEI. The CDR3 covers 14 residues.

The chain carries TRBV5-1 and TRBJ2-1; 9 bases match TRBD2. CDR1 is SGHRS, CDR2 YFSETQ, per germline. The V segment lost 4 bases and the J segment 6 bases; nucleotides outside the gene matches: 17. This CDR3 is built from 18 residues. The CDR3 coding sequence is TGCGCCAGCAGCCGAGGTAATCGCGGGGGGGCCGAGTGCAATGAGCAGTTCTTC. Translating gives CASSRGNRGGAECNEQFF.

V gene TRBV5-1 combines with J gene TRBJ1-2, with D unclear. V was pared by 0 bases and J by 6 bases, with 15 bases between. Germline lookup yields CDR1 SGHRS and CDR2 YFSETQ. This CDR3 is built from 15 residues. CDR3: CASSLAVSGRDGYTF. CDR3 coding DNA: TGCGCCAGCAGCTTGGCAGTTTCAGGTAGAGATGGCTACACCTTC.

The genes are TRBV9 and TRBJ1-2; 8 bases line up with TRBD1. CDR1 is SGDLS and CDR2 is YYNGEE in the germline V gene. V shed 6 bases and J 7 bases; nucleotides not matched to a gene: 11. This CDR3 has 14 amino acids. DNA for the CDR3: TGTGCCAGCATGGGAGGACAGGGCCGCTCTGGCTACACCTTC. This gives the protein CASMGGQGRSGYTF.

This clone was detected a few times. The genes are TRBV3-1 (or the pseudogene TRBV3-2) and TRBJ1-2; TRBD1 aligns across 7 bases. From germline, CDR1 is LGHDT and CDR2 YNNKEL (reference sequence). CDR3 size: 14 residues. The ends lost 1 base at V and 7 bases at J; junction bases unmatched: 6. CDR3 sequence (DNA): TGTGCCAGCAGCCAAGGGCAAGGGGGCGGTGGCTACACCTTC. It yields the protein CASSQGQGGGGYTF.

The chain's CDR3 is CASERDRVNEKLFF. The CDR3 DNA sequence: TGTGCCAGCGAGCGGGACAGGGTTAATGAAAAACTGTTTTTT. The rearrangement joins TRBV2 to TRBJ1-4; 9 bases align to TRBD1. The CDR3 extends over 14 amino acids. Germline assignment: CDR1 SNHLY and CDR2 FYNNEI. The trim removed 8 bases at V and 4 bases at J, leaving 5 bases unmatched.

The table lists this clone with a few counts. The chain recombines TRBV19 with TRBJ1-6; D is uncertain. CDR3 length equals 17 residues. V was shortened by 2 bases and J by 5 bases, with 16 bases between the two germline ends. Per germline, CDR1 LNHDA and CDR2 SQIVND (reference sequence). The CDR3 loop is CASSINRLGRDNSPLHF. The CDR3 DNA sequence: TGTGCCAGTAGTATAAACCGACTGGGGAGAGATAATTCACCCCTCCACTTT.

The V gene is TRBV7-6, the J gene TRBJ2-7, with 7 bases matching TRBD1. The germline V gene encodes CDR1 SGHVS and CDR2 FNYEAQ. This CDR3 spans 15 amino acids. V lost 4 bases to trimming and J lost 2 bases; unmatched junction nucleotides: 8. The CDR3, as DNA: TGTGCCAGCAGCTGGGGGACAGCGGCTGCCTACGAGCAGTACTTC. As protein: CASSWGTAAAYEQYF.

V gene TRBV19 combines with J gene TRBJ1-1, with D possibly TRBD1 on 6 matching bases. Looked up from germline, CDR1 is LNHDA and CDR2 is SQIVND (reference sequence). The CDR3 consists of 13 residues. Trimming took 10 bases from V and 1 from J, leaving 13 bases between them. The CDR3 loop is CATSGDKNTEAFF. The CDR3 nucleotides are TGTGCCACCTCAGGGGACAAGAACACTGAAGCTTTCTTT.

This chain uses TRBV29-1 with TRBJ1-2; 8 bases are a match to TRBD1. From germline, CDR1 is SQVTM and CDR2 ANQGSEA. The CDR3 is 15 amino acids. J was trimmed by 8 bases and V by 0 bases; bases with no gene match: 11. This CDR3 reads CSVEDRNRGANGYTF. For the CDR3, the DNA is TGCAGCGTTGAAGATCGTAACAGGGGGGCGAACGGCTACACCTTC.